These 5 T cell receptor beta chains came from one sample sequenced in a study of blood T cell repertoires in COVID-19. Here immunoSEQ multiplex PCR was the method, and the copy in TCRdb shows in-frame clones only, minus some. The table lists roughly 190,000 clones, 85% to 90% of them singletons. The sequencing sample was made of PBMCs or T cells enriched from blood (not recorded which). The receptor source for this set is a woman aged 40 to 50 in a cohort exposed to, infected with or recovered from COVID-19 (not recorded which).

This clone was recorded only once. V is TRBV5-1 and J is TRBJ1-1; possibly TRBD1 for D (6 bases). Trimming pared 2 bases from V and 1 base from J, leaving 9 bases between. Germline V gene sequence: CDR1 SGHRS, CDR2 YFSETQ. The CDR3 runs to 14 residues. The CDR3: CASSLAQGNTEAFF. The CDR3 DNA reads TGCGCCAGCAGCTTAGCACAGGGGAACACTGAAGCTTTCTTT. Full variable domain (missing parts from reference TRBV5-1 and TRBJ1-1): KAGVTQTPRYLIKTRGQQVTLSCSPISGHRSVSWYQQTPGQGLQFLFEYFSETQRNKGNFPGRFSGRQFSNSRSEMNVSTLELGDSALYLCASSLAQGNTEAFFGQGTRLTVV.

This clone has only a few counts. The rearrangement uses TRBV3-1 (or the pseudogene TRBV3-2) and TRBJ1-1; tentative D call: TRBD1 (6 bases). Germline CDR1 and CDR2: LGHDT and YNNKEL (reference sequence). V dropped 4 bases and J dropped 0 bases, with 9 bases sitting between them. This CDR3 has 14 residues. The CDR3 region has the DNA TGTGCCAGCAGCCTTGGGGGCATGAACACTGAAGCTTTCTTT. Amino acids: CASSLGGMNTEAFF.

This clone occurred once. The CDR3 loop is CASSQGQALNTEAFF. The CDR3 DNA reads as TGTGCCAGCTCACAGGGACAGGCTTTGAACACTGAAGCTTTCTTT. V usage is TRBV18 and J usage is TRBJ1-1, with 8 bases fitting TRBD1. The length of the CDR3 is 15 residues. Germline values: CDR1 KGHSH, CDR2 LQKENI. V dropped 4 bases and J dropped 0; count of bases not matched to a gene: 4.

The chain carries TRBV27 and TRBJ2-5; 9 nucleotides align to TRBD2. V trimming: 1 base; J trimming: 9 bases; junction bases outside the gene matches: 6. Per the germline V gene, CDR1 is MNHEY and CDR2 is SMNVEV (reference sequence). CDR3 length: 14 residues. The CDR3 region is CASSLFASGVAQYF. CDR3 coding DNA: TGTGCCAGCAGTTTATTTGCTAGCGGGGTCGCCCAGTACTTC.

The rearrangement links TRBV4-1 to TRBJ1-1; D is unclear. The CDR3 is 14 residues long. The germline gives CDR1 MGHRA, CDR2 YSYEKL. V dropped 5 bases and J dropped 1 base, with 11 bases sitting between them. The chain's CDR3 is CASSGYEGNTEAFF. CDR3 in DNA: TGCGCCAGCAGCGGGTACGAGGGGAACACTGAAGCTTTCTTT.